This entry lists 16 T cell receptor beta chains sequenced from one sample in a study of beta chain features in type 1 diabetes. Every bit of the isolated RNA underwent reverse transcription, so sequencing read expressed TCRB transcripts. Profiling relied on immunoSEQ multiplex PCR, and the TCRdb table lists in-frame clones only, not all of them. The repertoire holds a few hundred thousand clones, with around 14% as singletons. Study findings and constraints: Type 1 diabetes patients showed a moderate but significant shortening of TCRB CDR3s in all four CD4+ subsets.

These receptors lack a known antigen. The sequenced sample was naive CD4+ T cells from blood. Receptors were obtained from a man aged 30 to 39 with type 1 diabetes.

This clone was picked up a small number of times. The V call is TRBV25-1, the J call TRBJ2-2; D not certain. This CDR3 spans 15 amino acids. Germline CDR1 reads MGHDK; CDR2 reads SYGVNS. V lost 8 bases and J 1 base, leaving 14 bases between the germline ends. The CDR3 is CASGKLAGNTGELFF. Written as DNA, the CDR3 is TGTGCCAGCGGTAAATTGGCAGGGAACACCGGGGAGCTGTTTTTT. Filled out from reference TRBV25-1 and TRBJ2-2, the complete variable domain reads EADIYQTPRYLVIGTGKKITLECSQTMGHDKMYWYQQDPGMELHLIHYSYGVNSTEKGDLSSESTVSRIRTEHFPLTLESARPSHTSQYLCASGKLAGNTGELFFGEGSRLTVL.

The rearrangement uses TRBV6-5 and TRBJ2-7, with 9 bases aligning to TRBD2. V dropped 2 bases and J dropped 5; count of bases not matched to a gene: 7. The germline gives CDR1 MNHEY, CDR2 SVGAGI. This CDR3 comprises 15 residues. Here the CDR3 reads CASSYQLAGVNEQYF. The CDR3, as DNA: TGTGCCAGCAGTTACCAGTTAGCGGGAGTGAACGAGCAGTACTTC.

This clone appeared a few times. V and J are TRBV4-2 and TRBJ1-5; 10 nucleotides match TRBD1. The V and J ends lost 4 bases and 7 bases, in that order; junction bases with no gene match: 7. The CDR3 runs to 15 residues. Germline CDR1 and CDR2: LGHNA and YNFKEQ. This chain's CDR3 is CASSLGTGDAQPQHF. The CDR3 region has the DNA TGTGCCAGCAGCCTAGGGACAGGGGACGCCCAGCCCCAGCATTTT.

This clone was detected only a few times. This chain connects TRBV5-4 to TRBJ1-1; the D gene is possibly TRBD1 (6 bases). CDR1 SGHNT and CDR2 YYREEE come from the germline V gene (reference sequence). V gave up 4 bases and J gave up 7 bases, with 14 bases separating them. The length of the CDR3 is 13 residues. Here the CDR3 DNA reads TGTGCCAGCAGCCCCAGGACAGAACATGAAGCTTTCTTT. Amino acid sequence: CASSPRTEHEAFF.

The chain combines TRBV2 with TRBJ1-2, with D possibly matching TRBD1 (5 bases). In germline, CDR1 is SNHLY, CDR2 FYNNEI. V was trimmed by 6 bases and J by 2 bases, leaving 10 bases between them. This CDR3 comprises 13 residues. The CDR3 nucleotides read TGTGCCAGCAGGGGCAGGGCGAACTATGGCTACACCTTC. It translates to CASRGRANYGYTF.

The chain combines TRBV29-1 with TRBJ2-7; 8 bases map to TRBD2. Germline CDR1 is SQVTM and CDR2 is ANQGSEA. Losses at the gene ends were 4 bases for V and 5 bases for J; bases not matched to a gene: 13. There are 15 residues in the CDR3. The CDR3 region has the DNA TGCAGCGTTGCCCCTCCGGGGGGGAACGTCAACGAGCAGTACTTC. It encodes CSVAPPGGNVNEQYF.

The table lists this clone with a few counts. Other DNA sequences in this specimen translate into the identical CDR3. The CDR3 protein is CASSLAGGAGDTQYF. CDR3 in DNA: TGCGCCAGCAGCTTGGCCGGGGGGGCCGGGGATACGCAGTATTTT. The chain has TRBV5-1 and TRBJ2-3, with 8 bases that match TRBD2. The CDR3 spans 15 residues. Germline V gene data show CDR1 as SGHRS and CDR2 as YFSETQ. V gave up 0 bases and J gave up 6 bases; unmatched junction bases: 6.

This clone was detected only a few times. The chain combines TRBV7-9 with TRBJ2-3; possibly TRBD1 for D (6 bases). The length of the CDR3 is 15 residues. In germline, CDR1 is SEHNR, CDR2 FQNEAQ (reference sequence). Trimming took off 5 bases at V and 1 base at J, with 13 bases between the two ends. This CDR3 is CASSQTGQGTDTQYF. The DNA for the CDR3 is TGTGCCAGCAGCCAAACAGGGCAGGGCACAGATACGCAGTATTTT.

The J gene is TRBJ2-5, the V gene TRBV7-9; tentative D call: TRBD1 (7 bases). The CDR3 spans 16 residues. Germline V gene lookup returns CDR1 SEHNR and CDR2 FQNEAQ (reference sequence). The germline V and J ends were trimmed by 5 bases and 2 bases, with 18 bases remaining between them. The CDR3 DNA follows: TGTGCCAGCAGCACCAGGGGGGCCCGGCCTCAAGAGACCCAGTACTTC. Protein product: CASSTRGARPQETQYF.

This clone was observed a few times. The chain combines TRBV5-5 with TRBJ1-1, with a weak D call TRBD1 (5 bases). V lost 0 bases to trimming and J lost 0 bases, with 12 bases between them. Germline loops: CDR1 SGHKS, CDR2 YYEKEE (reference sequence). The CDR3 runs 16 residues. CDR3 coding DNA: TGTGCCAGCAGCTTGGGGCCGGGGGTCGTGAACACTGAAGCTTTCTTT. Translation: CASSLGPGVVNTEAFF. Combining the CDR3 with reference TRBV5-5 and TRBJ1-1 gives the whole variable domain DAGVTQSPTHLIKTRGQQVTLRCSPISGHKSVSWYQQVLGQGPQFIFQYYEKEERGRGNFPDRFSARQFPNYSSELNVNALLLGDSALYLCASSLGPGVVNTEAFFGQGTRLTVV.

The chain joins TRBV11-3 to TRBJ2-5, with 9 positions matching TRBD2. Germline assignment: CDR1 SGHNT and CDR2 YENEEA. The CDR3 length is 14 residues. Trimming at V came to 5 bases and at J to 2 bases, leaving 3 bases not matched to a gene. CDR3 residues: CASSLSGGQETQYF. In DNA form, the CDR3 reads TGTGCCAGCAGCCTGAGCGGGGGGCAAGAGACCCAGTACTTC.

The V and J genes are TRBV4-1 and TRBJ1-4; 9 bases align to TRBD1. V trimming: 4 bases; J trimming: 8 bases; junction bases outside the gene matches: 11. The CDR3 is made up of 16 amino acids. The germline gives CDR1 MGHRA, CDR2 YSYEKL. The chain's CDR3 is CASSRTGERMSEKLFF. CDR3 sequence (DNA): TGCGCCAGCAGCCGGACAGGGGAACGAATGAGCGAAAAACTGTTTTTT.

The CDR3 region has the DNA TGTGCCAGCAGCTCCCCCAGCTACGAGCAGTACTTC. Translation: CASSSPSYEQYF. The gene calls are TRBV7-9 and TRBJ2-7; D ambiguous. CDR3 length: 12 amino acids. The germline CDR1 and CDR2 sequences are SEHNR and FQNEAQ (reference sequence). The V gene lost 4 bases and the J gene lost 3 bases, with 7 bases spanning the gap.

This clone was observed a handful of times. The rearrangement joins TRBV10-3 to TRBJ1-4; 7 bases are a match to TRBD1. Germline-derived CDR1 and CDR2 are ENHRY and SYGVKD. The trim removed 4 bases at V and 8 bases at J, leaving 10 bases unmatched. There are 15 residues in the CDR3. CDR3 sequence (DNA): TGTGCCATCAGTGCGGGACAGCCGGTGGGGGAAAAACTGTTTTTT. Translation gives CAISAGQPVGEKLFF.

This clone was picked up one time. The V and J genes are TRBV9 and TRBJ2-3; possible D gene TRBD2, 7 bases. The CDR3 has 17 residues. Germline V gene lookup returns CDR1 SGDLS and CDR2 YYNGEE. Trimming removed 1 base at V and 0 bases at J, with 15 bases between. In DNA form, the CDR3 reads TGTGCCAGCAGCGTATGGGGGGGCCGGACTAGCACAGATACGCAGTATTTT. It specifies CASSVWGGRTSTDTQYF. Using reference TRBV9 and TRBJ2-3 for the parts outside the CDR3, the full variable domain is DSGVTQTPKHLITATGQRVTLRCSPRSGDLSVYWYQQSLDQGLQFLIQYYNGEERAKGNILERFSAQQFPDLHSELNLSSLELGDSALYFCASSVWGGRTSTDTQYFGPGTRLTVL.

This chain uses TRBV6-5 with TRBJ1-2, with a tentative D call TRBD1 (6 bases). This CDR3 is 13 amino acids long. The ends were cut back, 2 bases at V and 8 bases at J, with 12 bases in the middle. CDR1 and CDR2 from the germline V gene are MNHEY and SVGAGI. In DNA, the CDR3 is TGTGCCAGCAGTTACGGGTCAGGGGAAGGCTACACCTTC. It specifies CASSYGSGEGYTF.